These 7 T cell receptor beta chains were all obtained from the same sample, sequenced in a study of T cell responses to AZD1222 COVID-19 vaccine. The protocol was immunoSEQ multiplex PCR, while the TCRdb copy is restricted to in-frame clones and leaves out a portion. The data show approximately 110,000 clones, 87% seen once. The sequences come from peripheral blood, collected on day 0 of AZD1222 vaccination. The receptors here all came from an adult in good health.

This clone was counted a few times. This CDR3 is CASSPVTVEDTQYF. The CDR3, as DNA: TGTGCCAGCAGTCCAGTCACCGTAGAAGATACGCAGTATTTT. The chain links TRBV2 to TRBJ2-3; D is unresolved. This CDR3 has 14 amino acids. Trimming stripped 5 bases from V and 5 bases from J, with 14 bases between. CDR1 and CDR2 from the germline V gene are SNHLY and FYNNEI.

CDR3 sequence (DNA): TGTGCCAGCAGTCGGGGACAGGGCTCGGGTTGGACAGATACGCAGTATTTT. Translating gives CASSRGQGSGWTDTQYF. V and J are TRBV27 and TRBJ2-3; 9 bases line up with TRBD1. The CDR3 contains 17 residues. In germline, CDR1 is MNHEY, CDR2 SMNVEV (reference sequence). V was pared by 5 bases and J by 3 bases, with 12 bases of the junction left unmatched.

V gene TRBV6-5 combines with J gene TRBJ1-2; 7 nucleotides match TRBD1. CDR1 and CDR2 from the germline V gene are MNHEY and SVGAGI. The CDR3 extends over 15 amino acids. Trimming cost V 5 bases and J 6 bases; bases outside gene matches: 12. CDR3 amino acids: CASSTGTALGDGYTF. CDR3 coding DNA: TGTGCCAGCAGTACCGGGACAGCCTTAGGGGATGGCTACACCTTC.

This clone was counted a single time. The chain recombines TRBV7-9 with TRBJ2-7, with D tentatively TRBD1 (5 bases). Trimming pared 9 bases from V and 0 bases from J, leaving 12 bases between. The CDR3 spans 13 residues. Germline V CDR1 and CDR2: SEHNR, FQNEAQ (reference sequence). In nucleotides, the CDR3 is TGTGCCAGTCTGGGGCCTAACTCCTACGAGCAGTACTTC. It codes for CASLGPNSYEQYF. The whole variable domain, filled in from reference TRBV7-9 and TRBJ2-7, reads DTGVSQNPRHKITKRGQNVTFRCDPISEHNRLYWYRQTLGQGPEFLTYFQNEAQLEKSRLLSDRFSAERPKGSFSTLEIQRTEQGDSAMYLCASLGPNSYEQYFGPGTRLTVT.

There are a few counts of this clone. The rearrangement links TRBV3-1 (or the pseudogene TRBV3-2) to TRBJ2-7; 11 bases fit TRBD2. Germline V gene sequence: CDR1 LGHDT, CDR2 YNNKEL (reference sequence). V dropped 2 bases and J dropped 5; count of bases not matched to a gene: 2. The CDR3 length is 14 residues. Here the CDR3 reads CASSQTSGSHEQYF. The CDR3 DNA is TGTGCCAGCAGCCAAACTAGCGGGAGCCACGAGCAGTACTTC.

In this sample, this clone turned up once. The V and J genes are TRBV4-1 and TRBJ1-1; no firm D call. The V and J ends lost 1 base and 0 bases respectively, with 15 bases between them. The CDR3 length is 17 residues. Germline V gene lookup returns CDR1 MGHRA and CDR2 YSYEKL. The CDR3 DNA follows: TGCGCCAGCAGCCAAGGGAGGGCCCGGGCCATGAACACTGAAGCTTTCTTT. It translates to CASSQGRARAMNTEAFF.

There are a few counts of this clone. V gene TRBV27 combines with J gene TRBJ2-7, with TRBD2 matching over 11 bases. The germline CDR1 and CDR2 sequences are MNHEY and SMNVEV (reference sequence). Trimming cost V 4 bases and J 7 bases; bases outside gene matches: 9. This CDR3 has 15 amino acids. The chain's CDR3 is CASSSLSGRAGEQYF. In DNA form, the CDR3 reads TGTGCCAGCAGTTCTCTTAGCGGGAGGGCCGGGGAGCAGTACTTC.